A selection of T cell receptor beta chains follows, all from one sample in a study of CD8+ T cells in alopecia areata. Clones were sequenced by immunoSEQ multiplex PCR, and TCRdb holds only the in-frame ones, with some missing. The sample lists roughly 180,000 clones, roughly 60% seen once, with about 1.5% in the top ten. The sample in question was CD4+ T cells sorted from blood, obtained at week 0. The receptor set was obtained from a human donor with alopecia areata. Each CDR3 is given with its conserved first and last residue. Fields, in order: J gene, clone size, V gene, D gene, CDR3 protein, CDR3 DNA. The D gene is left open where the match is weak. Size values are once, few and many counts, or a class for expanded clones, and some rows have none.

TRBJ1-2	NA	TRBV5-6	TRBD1	CASSARRTGNYGYTF	TGTGCCAGCAGCGCACGGCGGACAGGGAACTATGGCTACACCTTC
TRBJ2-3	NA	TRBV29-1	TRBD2	CSVRRSGGSSSTDTQYF	TGCAGCGTCAGGCGTAGCGGGGGGTCGTCTAGCACAGATACGCAGTATTTT
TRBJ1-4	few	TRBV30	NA	CAWSVSYGNKNEKLFF	TGTGCCTGGAGTGTATCGTACGGGAACAAGAATGAAAAACTGTTTTTT
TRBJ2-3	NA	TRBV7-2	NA	CASSLSDTQYF	TGTGCCAGCAGCTTATCAGATACGCAGTATTTT
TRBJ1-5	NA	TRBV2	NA	CASRTGQLQPQHF	TGTGCCAGCAGGACGGGACAACTTCAGCCCCAGCATTTT
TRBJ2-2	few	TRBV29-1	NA	CSVRSNTGELFF	TGCAGCGTGCGCAGCAACACCGGGGAGCTGTTTTTT
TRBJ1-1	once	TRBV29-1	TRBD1	CSGSTGVNTEAFF	TGCAGCGGCAGCACAGGGGTGAACACTGAAGCTTTCTTT
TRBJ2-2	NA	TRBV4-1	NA	CASSQDLQGGRLFF	TGCGCCAGCAGCCAAGATCTACAGGGTGGTAGGCTGTTTTTT
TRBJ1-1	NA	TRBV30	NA	CAWSGKQGIAFF	TGTGCCTGGAGCGGAAAACAGGGAATAGCTTTCTTT
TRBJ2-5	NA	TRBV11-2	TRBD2	CASRERGGRETQYF	TGTGCCAGCAGGGAGCGGGGGGGCCGAGAGACCCAGTACTTC
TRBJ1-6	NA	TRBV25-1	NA	CASSEGWSSPLHF	TGTGCCAGCAGTGAAGGGTGGTCTTCACCCCTCCACTTT
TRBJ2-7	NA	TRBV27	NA	CASRAGDFSYEQYF	TGTGCCAGCAGGGCAGGGGATTTCTCCTACGAGCAGTACTTC
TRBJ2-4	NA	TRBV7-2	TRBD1	CASSVAASTQGNIQYF	TGTGCCAGCAGCGTAGCAGCCTCCACACAGGGGAACATTCAGTACTTC
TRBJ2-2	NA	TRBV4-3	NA	CASSQESGSRAGELFF	TGCGCCAGCAGCCAAGAGAGCGGGTCCAGAGCCGGGGAGCTGTTTTTT
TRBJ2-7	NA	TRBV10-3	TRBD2	CAISESRAGGLEQYF	TGTGCCATCAGTGAGTCGAGAGCGGGGGGTCTCGAGCAGTACTTC